The entry that follows covers one T cell receptor (beta chain) sequence. The sample comes from a study of shared clonotypes between healthy human individuals. Across the whole study: Donors consisted of two women and a few men between 18 and 49.

CD45RO-negative CD8 cells positively selected for CCR7 made up the naive population, which excluded terminally differentiated effector memory CD45RA+ cells. The germline gives CDR1 SGHKS, CDR2 YYEKEE (reference sequence). V was clipped by 0 bases and J by 5 bases, with 8 bases between them. The CDR3 has 13 residues. The authors distributed each subset's genomic DNA evenly over several immunoSEQ plates. Profiling relied on immunoSEQ multiplex PCR, and the TCRdb table lists in-frame clones only, not all of them. Of about 2.2 million clones listed, roughly 93% are singletons. Sequenced: naive CD8+ T cells from PBMCs. The sequence was obtained from a man aged 18 to 30 in good health. Some clones in this sample may be carry-over from other donors' samples. The chain combines TRBV5-5 with TRBJ1-2; D remains unclear. The CDR3 DNA reads TGTGCCAGCAGCTTGGGGACCCCATATGGCTACACCTTC. This gives the protein CASSLGTPYGYTF. The whole variable domain, remainder taken from reference TRBV5-5 and TRBJ1-2, is DAGVTQSPTHLIKTRGQQVTLRCSPISGHKSVSWYQQVLGQGPQFIFQYYEKEERGRGNFPDRFSARQFPNYSSELNVNALLLGDSALYLCASSLGTPYGYTFGSGTRLTVV.